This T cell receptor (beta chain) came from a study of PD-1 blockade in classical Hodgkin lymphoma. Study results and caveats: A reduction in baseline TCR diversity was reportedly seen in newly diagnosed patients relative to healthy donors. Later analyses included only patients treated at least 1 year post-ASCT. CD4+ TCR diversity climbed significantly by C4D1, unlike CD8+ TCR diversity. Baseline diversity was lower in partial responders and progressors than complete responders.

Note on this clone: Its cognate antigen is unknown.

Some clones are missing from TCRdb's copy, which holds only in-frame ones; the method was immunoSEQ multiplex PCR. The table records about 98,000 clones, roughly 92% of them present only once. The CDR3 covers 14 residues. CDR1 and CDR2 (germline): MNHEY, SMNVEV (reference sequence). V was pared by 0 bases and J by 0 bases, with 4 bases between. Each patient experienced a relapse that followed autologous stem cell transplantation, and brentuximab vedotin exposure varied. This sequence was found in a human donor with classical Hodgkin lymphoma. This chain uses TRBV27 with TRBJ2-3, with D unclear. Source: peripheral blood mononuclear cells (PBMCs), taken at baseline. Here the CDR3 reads CASSLSWSTDTQYF. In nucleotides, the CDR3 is TGTGCCAGCAGTTTATCGTGGAGCACAGATACGCAGTATTTT.